The 13 T cell receptor beta chains given below trace back to one sample, sequenced in a study of response to subunit inactivated influenza vaccine. Each CDR3 protein is one row after TCRdb ran MiXCR on the RT-PCR reads. Of about 480,000 distinct CDR3 sequences listed, 13% were seen once; the top ten hold around 14%. The sequenced sample was PBMCs from blood, obtained 35 to 45 days after vaccination. The receptor set was obtained from a man in his fifties or sixties who received an inactivated influenza vaccine.

This clonotype occurred a few times. CDR3 sequence: CSARASEANYGYTF. CDR3 nucleotides: TGCAGTGCTAGAGCCTCAGAAGCTAACTATGGCTACACCTTC. The chain is built from TRBV20-1 and TRBJ1-2; D gene ambiguous. Trimming removed 1 base at V and 0 bases at J, with 9 bases between. Germline V gene sequence: CDR1 DFQATT, CDR2 SNEGSKA (reference sequence). This CDR3 has 14 amino acids.

The J gene is TRBJ2-1, the V gene TRBV4-3, with D possibly matching TRBD2 (6 bases). Germline V gene data show CDR1 as LGHNA and CDR2 as YSLEER. This CDR3 has 14 amino acids. The germline V and J ends were trimmed by 0 bases and 6 bases, with 9 bases remaining between them. CDR3 coding DNA: TGCGCCAGCAGCCAAGACCTAGCGCTCAATGAGCAGTTCTTC. It translates to CASSQDLALNEQFF.

This rearrangement joins TRBV6-2 or TRBV6-3 to TRBJ2-3; 14 bases match TRBD2. The CDR3 is 19 amino acids. CDR1 and CDR2 (germline): MNHEY, SVGEGT. J lost 3 bases, V lost 6 bases, and 14 bases had no gene match. The CDR3 DNA is TGTGCCAGCAGGCAACCCGACGGACTAGCGGGAGGAAGGACAGATACGCAGTATTTT. Translating it yields CASRQPDGLAGGRTDTQYF.

This clonotype was recorded a few times. The chain recombines TRBV5-1 with TRBJ2-1; D gene unclear. The germline V gene encodes CDR1 SGHRS and CDR2 YFSETQ. The V and J ends lost 4 bases and 2 bases respectively, with 13 bases between them. The CDR3 totals 15 residues. The chain's CDR3 is CASSLMAAAYNEQFF. CDR3 coding DNA: TGCGCCAGCAGCCTCATGGCGGCAGCCTACAATGAGCAGTTCTTC.

The chain recombines TRBV7-2 with TRBJ2-2, with 7 positions matching TRBD2. Trimming cost V 6 bases and J 0 bases; bases outside gene matches: 4. The CDR3 is 15 amino acids. Germline CDR1 is SGHTA and CDR2 is FQGNSA. This CDR3 reads CASRVGGANTGELFF. CDR3 in DNA: TGTGCCAGCAGAGTGGGAGGGGCGAACACCGGGGAGCTGTTTTTT.

The gene calls are TRBV6-2 or TRBV6-3 and TRBJ2-5; possibly TRBD2 for D (6 bases). The length of the CDR3 is 15 residues. V was pared by 2 bases and J by 4 bases, with 14 bases between. CDR1 and CDR2 from the germline V gene are MNHEY and SVGEGT. The CDR3 loop is CASSYQVLEGETQYF. CDR3 coding DNA: TGTGCCAGCAGTTACCAAGTCTTGGAGGGAGAGACCCAGTACTTC.

The rearrangement joins TRBV7-9 to TRBJ2-1, with TRBD2 identical over 12 bases. V gave up 6 bases and J gave up 11 bases; unmatched junction bases: 11. The CDR3 is made up of 15 amino acids. CDR1 is SEHNR, CDR2 FQNEAQ, per germline (reference sequence). The chain's CDR3 is CASSLLAGGTTKQFF. The CDR3 coding sequence is TGTGCCAGCAGTTTACTAGCGGGGGGTACTACCAAGCAGTTCTTC.

V and J are TRBV20-1 and TRBJ2-3, with 7 bases matching TRBD2. Germline CDR1 reads DFQATT; CDR2 reads SNEGSKA (reference sequence). V dropped 7 bases and J dropped 2; count of bases not matched to a gene: 9. There are 14 residues in the CDR3. For the CDR3, the DNA is TGCAGTGGGACTGGAGCGGGGAACACAGATACGCAGTATTTT. Translation gives CSGTGAGNTDTQYF.

The CDR3 DNA sequence: TGTGCCAGCAGCTTAGGCTACAGGGTGGGACCCTACGAGCAGTACTTC. Translated, it gives CASSLGYRVGPYEQYF. This chain connects TRBV7-6 to TRBJ2-7; possible D gene TRBD1, 6 bases. The CDR3 length is 16 residues. V lost 1 base to trimming and J lost 2 bases, with 15 bases between them. CDR1 is SGHVS, CDR2 FNYEAQ, per germline.

This clonotype was counted only a few times. The CDR3 DNA is TGCGCCAGCAGTGTTTCTAGCGGCCAGTACCAAGAGACCCAGTACTTC. It codes for CASSVSSGQYQETQYF. The chain recombines TRBV10-2 with TRBJ2-5; 7 nucleotides match TRBD2. The CDR3 runs 16 residues. The V segment lost 4 bases and the J segment 0 bases; nucleotides outside the gene matches: 8. Germline V gives CDR1 WSHSY, CDR2 SAAADI.

The V and J genes are TRBV5-1 and TRBJ2-1; D is ambiguous. This CDR3 is 13 amino acids long. Germline V lookup: CDR1 SGHRS, CDR2 YFSETQ. Trimming took off 4 bases at V and 8 bases at J, with 13 bases between the two ends. As DNA, the CDR3 is TGCGCCAGCAGCGCGCGCGGAAGGGATGAGCAGTTCTTC. It yields the protein CASSARGRDEQFF.

This clonotype appeared a few times. This chain links TRBV7-3 with TRBJ2-2; either TRBD1 or TRBD2 may supply D (6 bases each). From germline, CDR1 is SGHTA and CDR2 FQGTGA. The germline V and J ends were trimmed by 5 bases and 4 bases, with 11 bases remaining between them. The CDR3 spans 14 residues. This CDR3 reads CASSPRGATGELFF. The CDR3 nucleotides read TGTGCCAGCAGCCCGAGGGGGGCCACCGGGGAGCTGTTTTTT.

The rearrangement links TRBV20-1 to TRBJ2-5, with D possibly matching TRBD1 (5 bases). V was shortened by 6 bases and J by 4 bases, with 15 bases between the two germline ends. The CDR3 contains 13 residues. CDR1 DFQATT and CDR2 SNEGSKA come from the germline V gene (reference sequence). The CDR3 DNA sequence: TGCAGTGCCCCGAGGAAGGGGCGAGAGACCCAGTACTTC. It specifies CSAPRKGRETQYF.